The entry below describes one TCR beta chain. Its antigen is as yet unknown. This entry belongs to a study of identical twins. Study-level findings and limits: In cord blood, abundant beta clonotypes had fewer insertions; memory showed no trend. Zero-insertion findings could be partly confounded by invariant cells (MAIT and iNKT cells).

V lost 2 bases and J lost 8, with 10 bases in between. In germline, CDR1 is SGHAT, CDR2 FQNNGV. The CDR3 runs to 13 residues. TCRdb re-called the 5' RACE reads with MiXCR, one entry per CDR3 protein. This table holds about 730,000 distinct CDR3 sequences, roughly 20% found once. These data also formed part of another study, on T cells expressing NK-cell markers. According to that study: The eight sequenced donors comprised seven who were HCMV-seropositive and one who was seronegative.

Sequenced input: PBMCs. This clonotype was obtained from a woman between 18 and 29 years old in good health. The chain couples TRBV11-2 to TRBJ2-1; no clear D. As DNA, the CDR3 is TGTGCCAGCAGCTTAACGCCGAGGTATGAGCAGTTCTTC. Residues: CASSLTPRYEQFF.